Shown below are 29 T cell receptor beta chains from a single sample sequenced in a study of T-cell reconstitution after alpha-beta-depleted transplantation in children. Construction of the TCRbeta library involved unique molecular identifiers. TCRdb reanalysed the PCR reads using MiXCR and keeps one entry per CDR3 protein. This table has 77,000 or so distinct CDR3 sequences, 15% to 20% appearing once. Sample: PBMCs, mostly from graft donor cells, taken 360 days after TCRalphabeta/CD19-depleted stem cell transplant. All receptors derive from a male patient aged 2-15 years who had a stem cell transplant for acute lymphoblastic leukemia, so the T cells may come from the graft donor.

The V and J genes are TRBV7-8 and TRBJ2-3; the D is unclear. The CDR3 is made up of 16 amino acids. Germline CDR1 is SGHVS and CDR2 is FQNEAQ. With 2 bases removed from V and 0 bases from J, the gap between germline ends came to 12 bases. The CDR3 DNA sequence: TGTGCCAGCAGCTTACAAGCAGGACCTAGCACAGATACGCAGTATTTT. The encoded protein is CASSLQAGPSTDTQYF. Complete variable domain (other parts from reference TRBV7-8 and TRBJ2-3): GAGVSQSPRYKVAKRGQDVALRCDPISGHVSLFWYQQALGQGPEFLTYFQNEAQLDKSGLPSDRFFAERPEGSVSTLKIQRTQQEDSAVYLCASSLQAGPSTDTQYFGPGTRLTVL.

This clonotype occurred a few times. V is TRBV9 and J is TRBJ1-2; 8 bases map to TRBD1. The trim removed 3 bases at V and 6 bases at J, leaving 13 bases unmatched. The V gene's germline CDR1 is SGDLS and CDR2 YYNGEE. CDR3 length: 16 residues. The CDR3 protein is CASSAHLRQGFDGYTF. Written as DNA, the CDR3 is TGTGCCAGCAGCGCCCATCTTAGACAGGGGTTCGATGGCTACACCTTC.

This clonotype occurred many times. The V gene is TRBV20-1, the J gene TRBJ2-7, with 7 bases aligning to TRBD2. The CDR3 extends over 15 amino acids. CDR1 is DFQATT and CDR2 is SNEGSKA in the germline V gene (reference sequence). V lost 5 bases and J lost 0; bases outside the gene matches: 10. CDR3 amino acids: CSAPKLAGRSYEQYF. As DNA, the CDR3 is TGCAGTGCTCCGAAATTAGCGGGTCGCTCCTACGAGCAGTACTTC.

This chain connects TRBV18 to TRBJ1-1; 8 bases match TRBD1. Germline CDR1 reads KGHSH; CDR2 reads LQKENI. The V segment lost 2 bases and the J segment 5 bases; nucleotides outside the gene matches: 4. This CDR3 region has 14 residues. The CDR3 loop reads CASSPVTGGTEAFF. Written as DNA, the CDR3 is TGTGCCAGCTCACCAGTCACAGGGGGTACTGAAGCTTTCTTT.

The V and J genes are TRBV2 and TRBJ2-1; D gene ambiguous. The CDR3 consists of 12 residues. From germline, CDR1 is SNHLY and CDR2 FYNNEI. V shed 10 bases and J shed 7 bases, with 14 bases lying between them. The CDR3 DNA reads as TGTGCCACACGGACGAATGGAAATGAGCAGTTCTTC. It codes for CATRTNGNEQFF.

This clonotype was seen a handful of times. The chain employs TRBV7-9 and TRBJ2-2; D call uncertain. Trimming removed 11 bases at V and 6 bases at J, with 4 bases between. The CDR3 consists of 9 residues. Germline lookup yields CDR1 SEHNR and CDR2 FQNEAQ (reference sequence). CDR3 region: CAGSGELFF. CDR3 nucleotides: TGTGCCGGGTCCGGGGAGCTGTTTTTT. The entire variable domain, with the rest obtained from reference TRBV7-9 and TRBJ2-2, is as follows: DTGVSQNPRHKITKRGQNVTFRCDPISEHNRLYWYRQTLGQGPEFLTYFQNEAQLEKSRLLSDRFSAERPKGSFSTLEIQRTEQGDSAMYLCAGSGELFFGEGSRLTVL.

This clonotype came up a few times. The CDR3: CASSPGVTVGGELFF. The CDR3 DNA follows: TGTGCCAGCAGTCCAGGGGTCACAGTGGGCGGGGAGCTGTTTTTT. The gene calls are TRBV12-3 or TRBV12-4 and TRBJ2-2, with D perhaps matching TRBD1 (6 bases). The CDR3 loop spans 15 amino acids. Trimming took 5 bases from V and 7 from J, leaving 17 bases between them.

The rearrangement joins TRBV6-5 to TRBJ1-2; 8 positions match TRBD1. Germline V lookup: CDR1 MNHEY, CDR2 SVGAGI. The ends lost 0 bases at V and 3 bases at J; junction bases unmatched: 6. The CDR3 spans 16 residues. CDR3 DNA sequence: TGTGCCAGCAGTTACTCGGACAGGGTAAACTACTATGGCTACACCTTC. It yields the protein CASSYSDRVNYYGYTF.

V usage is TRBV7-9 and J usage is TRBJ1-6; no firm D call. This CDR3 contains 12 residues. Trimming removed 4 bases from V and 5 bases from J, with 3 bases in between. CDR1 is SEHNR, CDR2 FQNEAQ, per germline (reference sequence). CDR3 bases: TGTGCCAGCAGCTCACATAATTCACCCCTCCACTTT. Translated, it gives CASSSHNSPLHF.

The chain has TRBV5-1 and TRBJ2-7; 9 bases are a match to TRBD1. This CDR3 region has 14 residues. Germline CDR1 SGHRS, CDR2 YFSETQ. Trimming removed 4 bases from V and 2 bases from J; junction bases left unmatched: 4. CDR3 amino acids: CASSVRDRAYEQYF. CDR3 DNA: TGCGCCAGCAGCGTTCGGGACAGGGCCTACGAGCAGTACTTC.

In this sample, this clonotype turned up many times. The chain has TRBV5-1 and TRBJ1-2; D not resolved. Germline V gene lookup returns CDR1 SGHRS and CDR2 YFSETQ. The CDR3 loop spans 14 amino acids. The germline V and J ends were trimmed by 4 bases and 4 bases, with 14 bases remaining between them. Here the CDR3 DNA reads TGCGCCAGCAGCCCAAGTACGGTTACCTATGGCTACACCTTC. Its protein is CASSPSTVTYGYTF.

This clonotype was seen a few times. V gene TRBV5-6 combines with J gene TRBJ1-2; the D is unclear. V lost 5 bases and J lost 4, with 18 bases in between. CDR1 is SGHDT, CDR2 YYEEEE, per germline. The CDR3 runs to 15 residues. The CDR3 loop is CASRTSTLPPYGYTF. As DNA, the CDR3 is TGTGCCAGCAGGACTTCGACCCTGCCGCCCTATGGCTACACCTTC.

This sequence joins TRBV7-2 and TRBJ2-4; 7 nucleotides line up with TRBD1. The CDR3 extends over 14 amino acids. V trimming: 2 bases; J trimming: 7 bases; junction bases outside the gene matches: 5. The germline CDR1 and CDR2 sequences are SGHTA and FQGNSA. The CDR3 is CASSLNRGPNIQYF. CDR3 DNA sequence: TGTGCCAGCAGCTTAAACAGGGGTCCTAACATTCAGTACTTC.

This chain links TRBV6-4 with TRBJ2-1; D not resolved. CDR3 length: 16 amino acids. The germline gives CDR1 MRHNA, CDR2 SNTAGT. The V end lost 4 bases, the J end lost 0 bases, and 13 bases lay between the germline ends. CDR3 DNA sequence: TGTGCCAGCAGTGTTGGAAGCGTAAGCTCCTACAATGAGCAGTTCTTC. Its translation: CASSVGSVSSYNEQFF.

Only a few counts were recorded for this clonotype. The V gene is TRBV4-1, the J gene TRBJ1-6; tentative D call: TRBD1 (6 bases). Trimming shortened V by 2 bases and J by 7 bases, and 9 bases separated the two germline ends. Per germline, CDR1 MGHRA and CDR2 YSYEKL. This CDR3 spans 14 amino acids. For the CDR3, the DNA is TGCGCCAGCAGCCAACAGGGGCAGAATTCACCCCTCCACTTT. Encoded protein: CASSQQGQNSPLHF.

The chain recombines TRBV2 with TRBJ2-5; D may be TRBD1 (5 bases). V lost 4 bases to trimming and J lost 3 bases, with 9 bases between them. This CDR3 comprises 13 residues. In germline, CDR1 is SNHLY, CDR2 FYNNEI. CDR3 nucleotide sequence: TGTGCCAGCAGTGGTCACAGGAAAGAGACCCAGTACTTC. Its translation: CASSGHRKETQYF.

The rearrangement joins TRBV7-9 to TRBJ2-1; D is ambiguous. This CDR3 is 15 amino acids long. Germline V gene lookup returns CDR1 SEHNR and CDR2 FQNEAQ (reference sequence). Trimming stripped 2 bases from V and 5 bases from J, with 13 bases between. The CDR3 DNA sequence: TGTGCCAGCAGCTTATGGGTGAATATAAACAATGAGCAGTTCTTC. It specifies CASSLWVNINNEQFF.

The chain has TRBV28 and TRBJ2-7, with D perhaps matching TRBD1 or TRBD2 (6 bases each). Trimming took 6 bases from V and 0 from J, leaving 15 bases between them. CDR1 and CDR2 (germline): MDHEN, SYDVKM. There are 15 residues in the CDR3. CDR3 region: CASRPRGLTSYEQYF. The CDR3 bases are TGTGCCAGCAGACCTCGGGGGCTCACCTCCTACGAGCAGTACTTC.

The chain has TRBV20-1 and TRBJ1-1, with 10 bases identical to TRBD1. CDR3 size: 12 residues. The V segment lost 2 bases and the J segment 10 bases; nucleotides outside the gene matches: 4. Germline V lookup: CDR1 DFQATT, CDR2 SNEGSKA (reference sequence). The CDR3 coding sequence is TGCAGTGCTAGACTCGGGACAGGGGCAGCTTTCTTT. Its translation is CSARLGTGAAFF.

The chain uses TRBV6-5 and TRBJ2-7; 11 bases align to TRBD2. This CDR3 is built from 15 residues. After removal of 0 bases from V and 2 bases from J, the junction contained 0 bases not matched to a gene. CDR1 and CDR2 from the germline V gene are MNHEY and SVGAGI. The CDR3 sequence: CASSYSSGRAYEQYF. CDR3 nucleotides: TGTGCCAGCAGTTACTCTAGCGGGAGGGCCTACGAGCAGTACTTC.

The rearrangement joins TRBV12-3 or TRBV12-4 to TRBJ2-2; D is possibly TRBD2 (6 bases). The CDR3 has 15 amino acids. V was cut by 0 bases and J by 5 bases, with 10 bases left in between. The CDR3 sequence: CASSLAVGRTGELFF. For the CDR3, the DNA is TGTGCCAGCAGTTTAGCGGTGGGGAGGACCGGGGAGCTGTTTTTT.

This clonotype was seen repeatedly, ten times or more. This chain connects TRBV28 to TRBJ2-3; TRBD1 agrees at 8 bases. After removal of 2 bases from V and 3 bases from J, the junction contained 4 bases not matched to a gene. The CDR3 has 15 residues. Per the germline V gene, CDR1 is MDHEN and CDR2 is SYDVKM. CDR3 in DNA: TGTGCCAGCAGTTTAAACAGGGGGGTGACAGATACGCAGTATTTT. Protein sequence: CASSLNRGVTDTQYF.

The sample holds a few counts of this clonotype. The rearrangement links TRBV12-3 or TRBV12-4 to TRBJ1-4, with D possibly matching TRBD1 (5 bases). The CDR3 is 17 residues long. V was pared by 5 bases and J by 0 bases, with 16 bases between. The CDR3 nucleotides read TGTGCCAGCAGTCCTCTTTCGAGAGGGGCAACTAATGAAAAACTGTTTTTT. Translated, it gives CASSPLSRGATNEKLFF.

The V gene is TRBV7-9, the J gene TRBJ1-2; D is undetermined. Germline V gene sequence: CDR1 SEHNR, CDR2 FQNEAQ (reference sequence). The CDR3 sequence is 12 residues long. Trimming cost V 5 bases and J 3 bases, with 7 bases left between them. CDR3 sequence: CASSPGDYGYTF. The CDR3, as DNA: TGTGCCAGCAGCCCCGGAGACTATGGCTACACCTTC.

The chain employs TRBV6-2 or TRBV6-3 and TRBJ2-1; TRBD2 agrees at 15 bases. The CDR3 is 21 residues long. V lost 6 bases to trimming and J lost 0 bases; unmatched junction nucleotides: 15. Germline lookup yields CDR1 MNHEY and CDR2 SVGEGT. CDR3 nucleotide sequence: TGTGCCAGCAGCCCTTCCAGTCGGACTAGCGGGAGGGTCGGCTCCTACAATGAGCAGTTCTTC. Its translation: CASSPSSRTSGRVGSYNEQFF.

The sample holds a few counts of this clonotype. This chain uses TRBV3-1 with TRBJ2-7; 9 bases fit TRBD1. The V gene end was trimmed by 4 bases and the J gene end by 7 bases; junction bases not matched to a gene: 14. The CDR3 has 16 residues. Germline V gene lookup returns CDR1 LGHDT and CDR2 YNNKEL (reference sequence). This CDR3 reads CASSRQTGGEFGEQYF. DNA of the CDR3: TGTGCCAGCAGCCGCCAAACAGGGGGCGAGTTTGGAGAGCAGTACTTC.

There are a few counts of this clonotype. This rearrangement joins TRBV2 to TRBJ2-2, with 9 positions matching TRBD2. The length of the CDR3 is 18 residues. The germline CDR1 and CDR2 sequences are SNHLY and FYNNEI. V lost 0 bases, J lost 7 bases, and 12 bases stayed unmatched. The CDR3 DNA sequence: TGTGCCAGCAGTGAAGCGCTTGTAATAGCGGGAGCCATCGGGGAGCTGTTTTTT. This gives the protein CASSEALVIAGAIGELFF.

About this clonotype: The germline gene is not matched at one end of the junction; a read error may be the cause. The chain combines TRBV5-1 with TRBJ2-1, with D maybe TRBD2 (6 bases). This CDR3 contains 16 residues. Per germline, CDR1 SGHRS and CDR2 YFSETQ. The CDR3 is CASSLGLRDSHNEQFF. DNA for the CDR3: TGCGCCAGCAGCTTGGGCCTACGGGACTCCCACAATGAGCAGTTCTTC.

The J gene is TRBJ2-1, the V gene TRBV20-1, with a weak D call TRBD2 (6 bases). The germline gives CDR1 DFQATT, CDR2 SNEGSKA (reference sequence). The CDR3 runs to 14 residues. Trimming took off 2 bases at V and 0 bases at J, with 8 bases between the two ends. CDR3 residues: CSARSGSSYNEQFF. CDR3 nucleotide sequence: TGCAGTGCTAGATCCGGGAGCTCCTACAATGAGCAGTTCTTC.